A single sample gave rise to the 10 T cell receptor beta chains below, sequenced in a study of graft-versus-host responses after intestinal transplantation. Plated together were roughly 200,000 CFSE-labeled responder cells and roughly 200,000 irradiated, violet-dye-labeled stimulator cells. Sequencing used immunoSEQ multiplex PCR; TCRdb keeps in-frame clones, though not all of them. The sample includes about 12,000 clones, roughly 30% of them seen just once. Specimen: alloreactive CD8+ T cells from a mixed lymphocyte reaction culture, collected before intestinal transplant. The subset denotes: CFSE-low proliferating T cells sorted from approximately six-day pre-transplant mixed lymphocyte reaction (GvH or HvG direction). These receptors all come from a human patient who received an intestinal transplant.

V gene TRBV7-2 combines with J gene TRBJ2-7, with 7 bases lining up with TRBD1. CDR1 and CDR2 from the germline V gene are SGHTA and FQGNSA. The CDR3 loop spans 14 amino acids. The J segment lost 0 bases and the V segment lost 1 base, leaving 0 bases of the junction unmatched. CDR3 amino acids: CASSLGDSSYEQYF. CDR3 in DNA: TGTGCCAGCAGCTTAGGGGACAGCTCCTACGAGCAGTACTTC.

This clone was detected a few times. A read error may explain this, as a much larger clone is one base away. Other DNA sequences in the sample encode the same CDR3. The gene calls are TRBV4-1 and TRBJ1-1; perhaps TRBD1 as D (5 bases). Germline V CDR1 and CDR2: MGHRA, YSYEKL. The CDR3 covers 13 residues. V was pared by 4 bases and J by 1 base, with 7 bases between. In DNA, the CDR3 is TGCGCCAGCAGCCCAGGGACGAACACTGAAGCTTTCTTT. Translated: CASSPGTNTEAFF.

The J gene is TRBJ2-7, the V gene TRBV10-3; 9 bases agree with TRBD2. Unmatched junction bases numbered 3, after V lost 6 bases and J lost 0 bases. Germline CDR1 is ENHRY and CDR2 is SYGVKD. The CDR3 has 14 amino acids. The CDR3 DNA is TGTGCCATCAGGGATAGCGGGAGCTCCTACGAGCAGTACTTC. Its protein is CAIRDSGSSYEQYF.

This clone was counted a few times. The V and J genes are TRBV5-1 and TRBJ1-4, with D unclear. The CDR3 has 13 residues. V was pared by 4 bases and J by 8 bases, with 12 bases between. Germline V CDR1 and CDR2: SGHRS, YFSETQ. The CDR3 bases are TGCGCCAGCAGCCCCCGGGGTGGGGAAAAACTGTTTTTT. Encoded protein: CASSPRGGEKLFF.

The chain combines TRBV7-9 with TRBJ2-7; tentatively, D is TRBD1 (5 bases). Germline V gives CDR1 SEHNR, CDR2 FQNEAQ (reference sequence). The CDR3 is 15 amino acids. Trimming stripped 5 bases from V and 0 bases from J, with 14 bases between. The chain's CDR3 is CASSPYRPLSYEQYF. The CDR3 nucleotides are TGTGCCAGCAGCCCATACAGGCCCCTCTCCTACGAGCAGTACTTC.

The chain uses TRBV2 and TRBJ2-1, with 9 bases matching TRBD2. The CDR3 runs to 16 residues. Trimming removed 3 bases from V and 6 bases from J; junction bases left unmatched: 9. CDR1 is SNHLY and CDR2 is FYNNEI in the germline V gene. The CDR3 here is CASSDRREGQGNEQFF. The CDR3 coding sequence is TGTGCCAGCAGTGATAGGCGGGAGGGGCAGGGCAATGAGCAGTTCTTC.

Judged by abundance, this clone is medium-sized. The V call is TRBV7-9, the J call TRBJ2-7; maybe TRBD2 (6 bases). Germline CDR1 SEHNR, CDR2 FQNEAQ (reference sequence). This CDR3 contains 14 residues. V was clipped by 4 bases and J by 2 bases, with 12 bases between them. The DNA for the CDR3 is TGTGCCAGCAGCTCCGTAGGGGAGGCCTACGAGCAGTACTTC. Protein: CASSSVGEAYEQYF.

There are a few counts of this clone. The chain is built from TRBV7-3 and TRBJ2-1, with 10 bases fitting TRBD2. The germline V gene has CDR1 SGHTA and CDR2 FQGTGA. This CDR3 has 18 residues. V trimming: 5 bases; J trimming: 0 bases; junction bases outside the gene matches: 10. The CDR3 loop is CASSPSGSSLASYNEQFF. The CDR3 DNA reads TGTGCCAGCAGCCCTAGCGGGAGTTCATTGGCCTCCTACAATGAGCAGTTCTTC. The full variable domain, in which reference TRBV7-3 and TRBJ2-1 provide the parts outside the CDR3, is GAGVSQTPSNKVTEKGKYVELRCDPISGHTALYWYRQSLGQGPEFLIYFQGTGAADDSGLPNDRFFAVRPEGSVSTLKIQRTERGDSAVYLCASSPSGSSLASYNEQFFGPGTRLTVL.

The gene calls are TRBV27 and TRBJ1-6; the match to TRBD1 covers 7 bases. This CDR3 has 14 amino acids. The V segment lost 2 bases and the J segment 9 bases; nucleotides outside the gene matches: 4. CDR1 MNHEY and CDR2 SMNVEV come from the germline V gene (reference sequence). CDR3 region: CASSLTGVGSPLHF. CDR3 DNA: TGTGCCAGCAGTTTAACAGGGGTGGGTTCACCCCTCCACTTT.

This rearrangement joins TRBV28 to TRBJ2-5; 7 nucleotides align to TRBD2. Germline assignment: CDR1 MDHEN and CDR2 SYDVKM. The CDR3 covers 13 residues. With V trimmed by 5 bases and J by 5 bases, 5 bases remained unmatched. The CDR3 is CASSGGDGETQYF. The CDR3, as DNA: TGTGCCAGCAGTGGGGGGGACGGCGAGACCCAGTACTTC.